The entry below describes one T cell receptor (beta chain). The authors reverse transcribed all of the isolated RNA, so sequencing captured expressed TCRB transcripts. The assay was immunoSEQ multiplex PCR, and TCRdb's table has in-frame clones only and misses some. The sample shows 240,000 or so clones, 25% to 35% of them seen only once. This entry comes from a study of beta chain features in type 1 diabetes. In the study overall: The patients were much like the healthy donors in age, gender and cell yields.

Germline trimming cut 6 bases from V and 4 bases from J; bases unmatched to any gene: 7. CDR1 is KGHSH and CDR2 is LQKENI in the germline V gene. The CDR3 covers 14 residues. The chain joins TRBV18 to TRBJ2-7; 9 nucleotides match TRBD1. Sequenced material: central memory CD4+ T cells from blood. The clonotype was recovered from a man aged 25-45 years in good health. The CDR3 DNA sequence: TGTGCCAGCTCCCATGGACAGGGGTTGTACGAGCAGTACTTC. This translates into CASSHGQGLYEQYF.